This TCR beta chain was identified in a study of blood T cell repertoires in COVID-19. In the study overall: The study drew acute and convalescent COVID-19 samples from the United States, Italy and Spain.

Germline V gene lookup returns CDR1 LNHDA and CDR2 SQIVND (reference sequence). This CDR3 has 18 residues. V lost 0 bases and J lost 3, with 20 bases in between. Authors' data handling: Cell counts per sample came from amplifying reference gene primers. TCRdb's table, derived via immunoSEQ multiplex PCR, lists solely in-frame clones and lacks some. Clone size and V and J calls were adopted from that table, with D and trimming inferred from the DNA. Of over 300,000 clones listed, approximately 85% are singletons. The participants were between about 18 and 95 years old and came from about two dozen US areas. Cohorts were based on clinical histories the participants reported.

V gene TRBV19 combines with J gene TRBJ1-1; D unclear. This receptor was identified in a man younger than 40 who had recovered from COVID-19. Specimen: PBMCs or T cells enriched from blood (not recorded which). The CDR3 region has the DNA TGTGCCAGTAGTATAGATCTCTGGTTGTCAGGATCGGACACTGAAGCTTTCTTT. It is translated as CASSIDLWLSGSDTEAFF. Drawing the rest from reference TRBV19 and TRBJ1-1, the complete variable domain is DGGITQSPKYLFRKEGQNVTLSCEQNLNHDAMYWYRQDPGQGLRLIYYSQIVNDFQKGDIAEGYSVSREKKESFPLTVTSAQKNPTAFYLCASSIDLWLSGSDTEAFFGQGTRLTVV.